A selection of T cell receptor beta chains follows, all from one sample in a study of blood T cell repertoires in COVID-19. Sequenced by immunoSEQ multiplex PCR; TCRdb stores in-frame clones only, minus some. The data show around 270,000 clones, roughly 89% seen once. Specimen: peripheral blood. These receptors all stem from a middle-aged man with acute or convalescent COVID-19. Both conserved end residues are part of each CDR3. A clone size is listed for some rows: how often the clone was seen (once, few, many), or a class if it is expanded.

j_gene | v_gene | abundance | CDR3aa
TRBJ2-3 | TRBV4-2 | NA | CASSLMGGETDTQYF
TRBJ2-3 | TRBV2 | once | CASLAGSTDTQYF
TRBJ1-2 | TRBV4-2 | NA | CASSQDRRTDYGYTF
TRBJ1-2 | TRBV10-2 | NA | CASREWTVANYGYTF
TRBJ2-1 | TRBV18 | NA | CASSPGGQPSYNEQFF
TRBJ1-5 | TRBV5-1 | NA | CASSLDPGDQPQHF
TRBJ1-1 | TRBV27 | NA | CASSWGVGTEAFF
TRBJ1-6 | TRBV19 | NA | CASSPGQTNSPLHF
TRBJ2-2 | TRBV9 | NA | CASSVASLTGGEPGELFF
TRBJ2-7 | TRBV7-8 | NA | CASRQGRLGTYEQYF
TRBJ1-1 | TRBV5-8 | NA | CASSMTTGIMTEAFF
TRBJ1-2 | TRBV6-5 | NA | CASTPPDRNYGYTF
TRBJ1-2 | TRBV9 | NA | CASTRLGGAYGYTF
TRBJ2-7 | TRBV4-2 | once | CASSLGQSYEQYF
TRBJ2-7 | TRBV24-1 | few | CATSAGDKGFYEQYF
TRBJ1-2 | TRBV11-1 | NA | CASSLGKEYGYTF
TRBJ2-1 | TRBV5-1 | NA | CASSFSGTAYMDEQFF
TRBJ1-1 | TRBV23-1 | NA | CASSPLGGLGGTEAFF
TRBJ2-7 | TRBV5-1 | NA | CASGIGGREQYF
TRBJ1-4 | TRBV6-4 | once | CASRADIYDRGIREKLFF
TRBJ2-7 | TRBV27 | NA | CASSLRGGYSYEQYF
TRBJ1-2 | TRBV7-2 | NA | CASSLDEGAGGYTF
TRBJ2-2 | TRBV18 | NA | CASSPRRLAGGLNTGELFF
TRBJ2-1 | TRBV7-9 | NA | CASSQPGQEANEQFF
TRBJ1-3 | TRBV10-3 | NA | CAIRAHGSGNTIYF
TRBJ2-1 | TRBV12-3/TRBV12-4 | NA | CASSFSDEQFF
TRBJ1-1 | TRBV12-3/TRBV12-4 | NA | CASSFLSGSEAFF
TRBJ2-1 | TRBV2 | NA | CARAGGYEQFF
TRBJ2-7 | TRBV10-2 | NA | CASGETGPTYEQYF
TRBJ1-3 | TRBV30 | few | CAWTGSRTNTIYF
TRBJ2-7 | TRBV2 | NA | CASSEQGFSYEQYF
TRBJ1-2 | TRBV5-1 | NA | CASSQTEYGYTF
TRBJ2-3 | TRBV5-1 | NA | CASSRFPGQGFGDTQYF
TRBJ2-7 | TRBV5-6 | NA | CASSLFPLTGARYEQYF
TRBJ2-1 | TRBV5-1 | NA | CASSALGVSSYNEQFF
TRBJ2-3 | TRBV3-1/TRBV3-2 | few | CASSLQAAPITDTQYF
TRBJ2-7 | TRBV5-1 | NA | CASSFGTTYEQYF
TRBJ1-5 | TRBV12-5 | NA | CASGQDRGNQPQHF
TRBJ2-6 | TRBV19 | NA | CASSMGAGANVLTF
TRBJ1-1 | TRBV7-3 | few | CASSSGGPTEAFF
TRBJ1-4 | TRBV5-1 | NA | CASSLAGGQGNEKLFF
TRBJ1-2 | TRBV3-1/TRBV3-2 | NA | CASSQEWTGYGYTF
TRBJ1-2 | TRBV3-1/TRBV3-2 | NA | CASSPDRYYGYTF
TRBJ2-3 | TRBV6-5 | NA | CASSYTRDRGRDTQYF
TRBJ1-1 | TRBV6-1 | NA | CASSEGQGLYTEAFF
TRBJ1-5 | TRBV27 | NA | CASSSDRGQPQHF
TRBJ1-2 | TRBV2 | NA | CASSPDRTNYGYTF
TRBJ2-2 | TRBV5-4 | NA | CASSRGQGSGELFF
TRBJ2-7 | TRBV14 | NA | CASSEGPDYYEQYF
TRBJ2-7 | TRBV3-1/TRBV3-2 | NA | CASSLGGYEQYF
TRBJ2-7 | TRBV5-1 | NA | CASSLVTGIYEQYF
TRBJ2-7 | TRBV19 | NA | CASSSFEGYEQYF
TRBJ1-5 | TRBV19 | NA | CATKGGGNQPQHF
TRBJ1-1 | TRBV9 | NA | CASSPRPGMNTEAFF